Presented here are 18 T cell receptor beta chains from one specimen sequenced in a study of T cell repertoires in cytomegalovirus infection. Each CDR3 protein is one row after TCRdb ran MiXCR on the reads. The repertoire consists of about 320,000 distinct CDR3 sequences, with around 9.5% occurring once and the leading ten covering 3.5% to 4.5%. The sequenced sample consisted of PBMCs. Every receptor here comes from a human donor in good health (CMV status not recorded). Some clones in this sample may be carry-over from other donors' samples.

This clonotype appeared many times. V and J are TRBV6-2 or TRBV6-3 and TRBJ2-3, with D possibly matching TRBD2 (6 bases). The CDR3 has 15 amino acids. Trimming left V 4 bases short and J 5 bases short, with 16 bases between. Germline-derived CDR1 and CDR2 are MNHEY and SVGEGT. The CDR3 sequence: CASSSFGGAGDTQYF. The CDR3 nucleotides read TGTGCCAGCAGTTCCTTCGGAGGGGCCGGAGATACGCAGTATTTT.

The chain is built from TRBV27 and TRBJ2-5; 9 nucleotides align to TRBD1. Germline V gene lookup returns CDR1 MNHEY and CDR2 SMNVEV (reference sequence). V shed 5 bases and J 5 bases; nucleotides not matched to a gene: 6. CDR3 length: 14 residues. This CDR3 reads CASSLTGTGETQYF. In nucleotides, the CDR3 is TGTGCCAGCAGTCTCACAGGGACAGGGGAGACCCAGTACTTC.

This clonotype came up many times. The V gene is TRBV7-2, the J gene TRBJ2-7; 7 bases are shared with TRBD2. The J segment lost 7 bases and the V segment lost 2 bases, leaving 14 bases of the junction unmatched. The CDR3 contains 16 residues. Germline assignment: CDR1 SGHTA and CDR2 FQGNSA. The CDR3 DNA is TGTGCCAGCAGCTTACTGGCGGGAGCCGCCAGGAGGGAGCAGTACTTC. Protein product: CASSLLAGAARREQYF.

For this clonotype: A much larger clone is a single base away; this may be a read error. J is TRBJ1-5 and V is TRBV28, with D unresolved. The CDR3 runs to 16 residues. V lost 5 bases and J lost 0, with 14 bases in between. The germline V gene encodes CDR1 MDHEN and CDR2 SYDVKM. The CDR3 sequence is CASSLSKGNSNQPQHF. The CDR3 nucleotides read TGTGCCAGCAGTCTCAGTAAAGGGAATAGCAATCAGCCCCAGCATTTT.

The chain employs TRBV12-3 or TRBV12-4 and TRBJ1-4; D is perhaps TRBD1 (6 bases). The CDR3 is made up of 14 amino acids. V dropped 5 bases and J dropped 11 bases, with 18 bases sitting between them. The CDR3 sequence: CASSLQGLRDKLFF. The CDR3 nucleotides read TGTGCCAGCAGTCTACAGGGACTCCGGGACAAACTGTTTTTT.

The chain is built from TRBV19 and TRBJ2-7; either TRBD1 or TRBD2 may fit D (5 bases each). CDR1 LNHDA and CDR2 SQIVND come from the germline V gene (reference sequence). The ends were cut back, 6 bases at V and 1 base at J, with 13 bases in the middle. This CDR3 spans 14 amino acids. CDR3 amino acids: CASRVWDGSYEQYF. In DNA form, the CDR3 reads TGTGCCAGTAGGGTATGGGACGGATCCTACGAGCAGTACTTC.

This clonotype was picked up a small number of times. The chain carries TRBV6-6 and TRBJ2-1, with 9 bases fitting TRBD2. V shed 4 bases and J 7 bases; nucleotides not matched to a gene: 20. This CDR3 contains 19 residues. Germline CDR1 reads MNHNY; CDR2 reads SVGAGI (reference sequence). The CDR3 nucleotides are TGTGCCAGCAGTTTCTCCCCCTGGGCTAGGCGGGAGGGGGGTAATGAGCAGTTCTTC. Translation gives CASSFSPWARREGGNEQFF.

This sequence joins TRBV6-2 or TRBV6-3 and TRBJ2-3; the D is unclear. Between the trimmed V and J ends, which lost 8 bases and 4 bases, there was a span of 10 bases. Germline CDR1 and CDR2: MNHEY and SVGEGT. This CDR3 is 12 amino acids long. DNA for the CDR3: TGTGCCAGCCGCTACTCGGCAGATACGCAGTATTTT. Amino acid sequence: CASRYSADTQYF.

The chain is built from TRBV15 and TRBJ1-5; a possible D gene is TRBD1 (6 bases). The CDR3 extends over 14 amino acids. V lost 0 bases and J 11 bases, leaving 14 bases between the germline ends. The germline V gene has CDR1 LNHNV and CDR2 YYDKDF (reference sequence). CDR3 sequence reads: CATSRDLGAESQHF. The CDR3 DNA follows: TGTGCCACCAGCAGAGATTTGGGGGCCGAGTCCCAGCATTTT.

A few counts support this clonotype. The rearrangement links TRBV7-6 to TRBJ2-2; unclear D gene. Germline CDR1 is SGHVS and CDR2 is FNYEAQ. The CDR3 sequence is 12 residues long. The V and J ends lost 2 bases and 7 bases respectively, with 5 bases between them. The CDR3 here is CASSLFIGELFF. The CDR3 DNA reads TGTGCCAGCAGCTTATTTATCGGGGAGCTGTTTTTT.

The rearrangement links TRBV2 to TRBJ1-2; possible D gene TRBD1, 5 bases. The V end lost 7 bases, the J end lost 0 bases, and 6 bases lay between the germline ends. Germline V gene sequence: CDR1 SNHLY, CDR2 FYNNEI. CDR3 length: 12 residues. CDR3 residues: CASKGPNYGYTF. CDR3 DNA: TGTGCCAGCAAGGGACCTAACTATGGCTACACCTTC. Variable domain in full (rest from reference TRBV2 and TRBJ1-2): EPEVTQTPSHQVTQMGQEVILRCVPISNHLYFYWYRQILGQKVEFLVSFYNNEISEKSEIFDDQFSVERPDGSNFTLKIRSTKLEDSAMYFCASKGPNYGYTFGSGTRLTVV.

In its sample, this clonotype was seen a few times. The gene calls are TRBV6-8 and TRBJ2-1; D uncertain. CDR1 and CDR2 from the germline V gene are MNHGY and SAAAGT. This CDR3 has 13 residues. Deletions cut 4 bases from V and 4 bases from J, with 8 bases between. The CDR3 DNA reads as TGTGCCAGCAGTTCATTTGGATACAATGAGCAGTTCTTC. Residues: CASSSFGYNEQFF.

This clonotype was detected only a few times. This chain joins TRBV28 and TRBJ1-4, with D possibly matching TRBD1 (6 bases). The CDR3 runs 13 residues. V lost 3 bases and J lost 11, with 13 bases in between. CDR1 MDHEN and CDR2 SYDVKM come from the germline V gene. Here the CDR3 DNA reads TGTGCCAGCAGTTTTACAGGGCGTCTGAAACTGTTTTTT. Its translation is CASSFTGRLKLFF. Based on the CDR3 plus reference TRBV28 and TRBJ1-4, the full variable domain is DVKVTQSSRYLVKRTGEKVFLECVQDMDHENMFWYRQDPGLGLRLIYFSYDVKMKEKGDIPEGYSVSREKKERFSLILESASTNQTSMYLCASSFTGRLKLFFGSGTQLSVL.

This clonotype has more than one count but fewer than ten. The chain joins TRBV19 to TRBJ1-6, with 9 bases matching TRBD1. Unmatched junction bases numbered 8, after V lost 7 bases and J lost 7 bases. The CDR3 covers 15 residues. The germline V gene has CDR1 LNHDA and CDR2 SQIVND (reference sequence). In DNA form, the CDR3 reads TGTGCCAGTACTTCGACCGGACAGGGGAATTCACCCCTCCACTTT. Translation gives CASTSTGQGNSPLHF.

This clonotype was seen ten or more times. The rearrangement links TRBV6-2 or TRBV6-3 to TRBJ2-7, with 12 nucleotides matching TRBD2. The CDR3 runs 15 residues. CDR1 is MNHEY and CDR2 is SVGEGT in the germline V gene. The trim removed 2 bases at V and 7 bases at J, leaving 6 bases unmatched. The CDR3 is CASSYLAGGPEEQYF. CDR3 nucleotides: TGTGCCAGCAGTTACCTAGCGGGAGGGCCGGAGGAGCAGTACTTC.

The chain links TRBV2 to TRBJ1-5; the D gene is possibly TRBD1 (5 bases). CDR3 length equals 16 residues. V lost 5 bases to trimming and J lost 0 bases, with 14 bases between them. Germline CDR1 SNHLY, CDR2 FYNNEI. This chain's CDR3 is CASSFTGQYSNQPQHF. The CDR3 coding sequence is TGTGCCAGCAGTTTTACGGGGCAATATAGCAATCAGCCCCAGCATTTT.

This clonotype has just a few counts. V gene TRBV6-2 or TRBV6-3 combines with J gene TRBJ1-2; tentatively, D is TRBD1 (6 bases). V dropped 5 bases and J dropped 0 bases, with 13 bases sitting between them. Germline values: CDR1 MNHEY, CDR2 SVGEGT. The CDR3 sequence is 15 residues long. The CDR3 DNA reads as TGTGCCAGCAGTACTCAGGGGACGGCTAACTATGGCTACACCTTC. This codes for CASSTQGTANYGYTF.

The chain has TRBV14 and TRBJ2-7; no clear D. The CDR3 is 13 residues long. V was pared by 1 base and J by 3 bases, with 7 bases between. From germline, CDR1 is SGHDN and CDR2 FVKESK. As DNA, the CDR3 is TGTGCCAGCAGCCAAGGGTACCACTACGAGCAGTACTTC. Residues: CASSQGYHYEQYF.